A single sample is the source of the 18 T cell receptor beta chains below, sequenced in a study of T cell responses to AZD1222 COVID-19 vaccine. The protocol was immunoSEQ multiplex PCR, while the TCRdb copy is restricted to in-frame clones and leaves out a portion. The data show tens of thousands of clones, 84% seen once. The sample in question was peripheral blood, obtained on day 0 of AZD1222 vaccination. All receptors derive from an adult in good health.

The chain is built from TRBV10-3 and TRBJ1-4; 7 bases fit TRBD1. From germline, CDR1 is ENHRY and CDR2 SYGVKD. J gave up 7 bases and V 3 bases, and 5 bases lay outside the gene matches. The CDR3 is 14 residues long. The CDR3, as DNA: TGTGCCATCAGTGACGACAGGGTGATTGAAAAACTGTTTTTT. It codes for CAISDDRVIEKLFF.

This clone was observed a few times. The rearrangement links TRBV6-4 to TRBJ1-2; D remains ambiguous. Germline loops: CDR1 MRHNA, CDR2 SNTAGT. Trimming removed 3 bases at V and 4 bases at J, with 9 bases between. CDR3 length: 13 amino acids. The CDR3 bases are TGTGCCAGCAGTGAGAAGTTTCTCTATGGCTACACCTTC. Encoded protein: CASSEKFLYGYTF.

The chain joins TRBV9 to TRBJ1-1; D perhaps matches TRBD1 (6 bases). Germline V CDR1 and CDR2: SGDLS, YYNGEE. This CDR3 has 14 amino acids. V was clipped by 3 bases and J by 1 base, with 10 bases between them. CDR3 bases: TGTGCCAGCAGCGCGGGGGCAGCGAACACTGAAGCTTTCTTT. Amino acids: CASSAGAANTEAFF.

V is TRBV6-4 and J is TRBJ1-1, with D possibly TRBD1 on 5 matching bases. Trimming removed 3 bases at V and 4 bases at J, with 15 bases between. The CDR3 sequence is 15 residues long. Germline CDR1 MRHNA, CDR2 SNTAGT. CDR3 bases: TGTGCCAGCAGTGAGACGGGGCAGGGAATCACTGAAGCTTTCTTT. This translates into CASSETGQGITEAFF.

V gene TRBV6-5 combines with J gene TRBJ2-3; D gene uncertain. V lost 7 bases to trimming and J lost 0 bases, with 8 bases between them. This CDR3 has 13 amino acids. Germline lookup yields CDR1 MNHEY and CDR2 SVGAGI. The CDR3 region is CASTGDSTDTQYF. The CDR3 region has the DNA TGTGCCAGCACCGGAGATAGCACAGATACGCAGTATTTT.

The J gene is TRBJ1-2, the V gene TRBV15; the D is unclear. V lost 0 bases, J lost 5 bases, and 10 bases lay in between. The germline gives CDR1 LNHNV, CDR2 YYDKDF (reference sequence). The CDR3 is 14 amino acids. The CDR3 DNA reads TGTGCCACCAGCAGAGATTCAGGTTTTTATGGCTACACCTTC. Protein sequence: CATSRDSGFYGYTF.

The rearrangement joins TRBV11-2 to TRBJ2-7; D not certain. The CDR3 totals 15 residues. V was cut by 5 bases and J by 0 bases, with 14 bases left in between. Germline V gene sequence: CDR1 SGHAT, CDR2 FQNNGV. The CDR3 DNA is TGTGCCAGCAGCCCGAGGACCGAGAGCTCCTACGAGCAGTACTTC. This codes for CASSPRTESSYEQYF.

The V gene is TRBV18, the J gene TRBJ2-3, with 8 bases aligning to TRBD2. Germline loops: CDR1 KGHSH, CDR2 LQKENI. V lost 2 bases and J lost 4; bases outside the gene matches: 14. The CDR3 runs 18 residues. The CDR3 spells CASSPLTSGTLDPDTQYF. In nucleotides, the CDR3 is TGTGCCAGCTCACCATTAACTAGCGGCACTCTCGACCCAGATACGCAGTATTTT.

This rearrangement joins TRBV4-2 to TRBJ1-1; tentative D call: TRBD1 (5 bases). V was cut by 0 bases and J by 0 bases, with 17 bases left in between. Germline loops: CDR1 LGHNA, CDR2 YNFKEQ. The CDR3 contains 18 residues. The chain's CDR3 is CASSQDSSLDSLNTEAFF. For the CDR3, the DNA is TGTGCCAGCAGCCAAGATTCCTCCCTTGACAGCCTGAACACTGAAGCTTTCTTT.

This chain links TRBV7-9 with TRBJ1-3, with D unresolved. CDR3 size: 13 residues. The germline V and J ends were trimmed by 1 base and 4 bases, with 5 bases remaining between them. Germline-derived CDR1 and CDR2 are SEHNR and FQNEAQ (reference sequence). The CDR3 sequence is CASSLGEGNTIYF. CDR3 coding DNA: TGTGCCAGCAGCTTAGGAGAGGGAAACACCATATATTTT.

V and J are TRBV7-9 and TRBJ2-7; 7 positions agree with TRBD1. CDR3 length equals 13 residues. The V segment lost 4 bases and the J segment 4 bases; nucleotides outside the gene matches: 4. The germline V gene has CDR1 SEHNR and CDR2 FQNEAQ (reference sequence). The CDR3 reads CASSSSTGYEQYF. For the CDR3, the DNA is TGTGCCAGCAGCTCCTCGACAGGGTACGAGCAGTACTTC. Full variable domain (outside the CDR3, taken from reference TRBV7-9 and TRBJ2-7): DTGVSQNPRHKITKRGQNVTFRCDPISEHNRLYWYRQTLGQGPEFLTYFQNEAQLEKSRLLSDRFSAERPKGSFSTLEIQRTEQGDSAMYLCASSSSTGYEQYFGPGTRLTVT.

The V call is TRBV4-3, the J call TRBJ2-3; D perhaps matches TRBD1 (5 bases). Germline-derived CDR1 and CDR2 are LGHNA and YSLEER. V gave up 1 base and J gave up 2 bases, with 13 bases separating them. The CDR3 runs to 16 residues. The CDR3 is CASSQAAGYTTDTQYF. In nucleotides, the CDR3 is TGCGCCAGCAGCCAAGCGGCAGGGTATACCACAGATACGCAGTATTTT.

This chain links TRBV15 with TRBJ2-7; 8 positions agree with TRBD2. Germline values: CDR1 LNHNV, CDR2 YYDKDF (reference sequence). The CDR3 loop spans 14 amino acids. After removal of 4 bases from V and 2 bases from J, the junction contained 4 bases not matched to a gene. Here the CDR3 reads CATSKAGAPYEQYF. In nucleotides, the CDR3 is TGTGCCACCAGCAAAGCGGGGGCTCCCTACGAGCAGTACTTC.

This clone came up a few times. This chain joins TRBV28 and TRBJ1-2; the D gene is possibly TRBD1 (5 bases). CDR1 MDHEN and CDR2 SYDVKM come from the germline V gene. V gave up 1 base and J gave up 7 bases, with 10 bases separating them. This CDR3 comprises 13 residues. The CDR3 DNA reads as TGTGCCAGCAGTTTATCAAGGGGATTTGGCTACACCTTC. It specifies CASSLSRGFGYTF.

V usage is TRBV28 and J usage is TRBJ1-1; D gene ambiguous. CDR1 is MDHEN and CDR2 is SYDVKM in the germline V gene. Deletions cut 8 bases from V and 5 bases from J, with 12 bases between. The CDR3 contains 12 residues. The CDR3 DNA is TGTGCCAGCCGGGAGAGAGAGACTGAAGCTTTCTTT. Residues: CASRERETEAFF.

The rearrangement uses TRBV5-6 and TRBJ2-7; D is perhaps TRBD1 (5 bases). CDR3 length equals 14 residues. V lost 0 bases, J lost 4 bases, and 11 bases lay in between. Germline loops: CDR1 SGHDT, CDR2 YYEEEE. As DNA, the CDR3 is TGTGCCAGCAGCTTGGATCGCAGGGTATACGAGCAGTACTTC. This gives the protein CASSLDRRVYEQYF.

This clone appeared once. J is TRBJ1-4 and V is TRBV18; tentatively, D is TRBD1 (5 bases). This CDR3 has 15 amino acids. The germline V and J ends were trimmed by 2 bases and 5 bases, with 12 bases remaining between them. The germline V gene encodes CDR1 KGHSH and CDR2 LQKENI. In DNA, the CDR3 is TGTGCCAGCTCACCATCACAGGCTGCGAATGAAAAACTGTTTTTT. Its protein product is CASSPSQAANEKLFF.

The rearrangement links TRBV2 to TRBJ1-6, with 7 positions matching TRBD1. Germline CDR1 SNHLY, CDR2 FYNNEI. The J segment lost 7 bases and the V segment lost 7 bases, leaving 7 bases of the junction unmatched. This CDR3 has 14 amino acids. CDR3 nucleotides: TGTGCCAGCAAGCGGGACAGCTTAAATTCACCCCTCCACTTT. The encoded protein is CASKRDSLNSPLHF.